Listed below are T cell receptor beta chains from one sample, sequenced in a study of shared clonotypes between healthy human individuals. TCRdb's table, derived via immunoSEQ multiplex PCR, lists solely in-frame clones and lacks some. The sample has around 1,100,000 clones; around 77% are singletons. Sequences were obtained from memory CD4+ T cells from PBMCs. These receptors were obtained from a man aged 18-30 years in good health. Some clones in this sample may be carry-over from other donors' samples. CDR3s include the opening cysteine and the closing phenylalanine or tryptophan. D genes are given only for firm matches. Clone size is stated in some rows and not others, as once, few, many or a class when expanded.

D,size,V,J,DNA,CDR3
NA,few,TRBV27,TRBJ2-5,TGTGCCAGTCACCCCTCGGGGGCCGCCGGAGAGACCCAGTACTTC,CASHPSGAAGETQYF
TRBD2,NA,TRBV18,TRBJ2-5,TGTGCCAGCTCACCGACTAGCGACCAAGAGACCCAGTACTTC,CASSPTSDQETQYF
TRBD1,NA,TRBV4-2,TRBJ1-5,TGTGCCAGCAGCCAAGGACAGGGGGCTAATGCGGGCAATCAGCCCCAGCATTTT,CASSQGQGANAGNQPQHF
TRBD2,once,TRBV28,TRBJ2-3,TGTGCCAGCATCCAAATACCGGGACTAGCGGGCGACGGAGCCACAGATACGCAGTATTTT,CASIQIPGLAGDGATDTQYF
TRBD1,NA,TRBV29-1,TRBJ2-5,TGCAGCGTGGACAGGAACCAAGAGACCCAGTACTTC,CSVDRNQETQYF
NA,few,TRBV7-9,TRBJ2-7,TGTGCCAGCAGCACCCGTTTGGAGGGCGAGCAGTACTTC,CASSTRLEGEQYF
NA,NA,TRBV18,TRBJ2-2,TGTGCCAGCTCACCAGTCACTGGGAAGAACACCGGGGAGCTGTTTTTT,CASSPVTGKNTGELFF
TRBD2,NA,TRBV7-7,TRBJ2-1,TGTGCCAGCAGCAAGGGGACTAGCGGGAGAGGCAATGAGCAGTTCTTC,CASSKGTSGRGNEQFF
NA,NA,TRBV28,TRBJ2-2,TGTGCCAGCAGTTCCGACAGGTACGCGAACACCGGGGAGCTGTTTTTT,CASSSDRYANTGELFF
NA,once,TRBV9,TRBJ2-7,TGTGCCAGCAGCGTAGGGAGTGGGAGTGGGTACGAGCAGTACTTC,CASSVGSGSGYEQYF
TRBD1,NA,TRBV6-6,TRBJ2-2,TGTGCCAGCAGACACCCGGGACAGGGAAACACCGGGGAGCTGTTTTTT,CASRHPGQGNTGELFF
NA,NA,TRBV2,TRBJ2-5,TGTGCCAGCAGGGTAGAGGGAGTGGGCGAGACCCAGTACTTC,CASRVEGVGETQYF
NA,NA,TRBV15,TRBJ2-2,TGTGCCACCAGCAGAGATCACGGGGAGCTGTTTTTT,CATSRDHGELFF
NA,NA,TRBV5-6,TRBJ2-1,TGTGCCAGCAGCTTGGCCAATTTTCGGAGGGTAGGGAATGAGCAGTTCTTC,CASSLANFRRVGNEQFF
TRBD2,NA,TRBV7-2,TRBJ2-1,TGTGCCAGCAGCTCAGCGGGACGAGACTACAATGAGCAGTTCTTC,CASSSAGRDYNEQFF
NA,NA,TRBV19,TRBJ1-2,TGTGCCAGTAGTGTAACAGGGAGGGCGACCAACTATGGCTACACCTTC,CASSVTGRATNYGYTF
NA,NA,TRBV10-1,TRBJ2-1,TGCGCCAGCAGTTCTAGGGTTGCGGCCCAGTACAATGAGCAGTTCTTC,CASSSRVAAQYNEQFF
NA,NA,TRBV4-1,TRBJ2-7,TGCGCCAGCAGCTCGCCGGGCGGGCCAACCTACGAGCAGTACTTC,CASSSPGGPTYEQYF
NA,NA,TRBV27,TRBJ2-1,TGTGCCAGCACCGCGTTCGGGAAAAGCTACAATGAGCAGTTCTTC,CASTAFGKSYNEQFF
TRBD1,NA,TRBV14,TRBJ2-7,TGTGCCAGCAGCCTAGGGACAGGGCGAAGTTACGAGCAGTACTTC,CASSLGTGRSYEQYF
NA,NA,TRBV29-1,TRBJ2-3,TGCAGCGTCGAACAGGTCCGCACAGATACGCAGTATTTT,CSVEQVRTDTQYF
TRBD1,NA,TRBV11-2,TRBJ2-5,TGTGCCAGCAGCTTAGATAGGGCAGGAGGACAGGGTCCTCAGACCCAGTACTTC,CASSLDRAGGQGPQTQYF
NA,NA,TRBV5-1,TRBJ2-1,TGCGCCAGCAGCCCTGGCAGCGGCCCCAATGAGCAGTTCTTC,CASSPGSGPNEQFF
NA,NA,TRBV5-1,TRBJ1-1,TGCGCCAGCACCTTTGGCGCCTTGAACACTGAAGCTTTCTTT,CASTFGALNTEAFF
NA,NA,TRBV28,TRBJ2-7,TGTGCCAGCAGTTTACCGACATCAACCCTCTACGAGCAGTACTTC,CASSLPTSTLYEQYF
NA,NA,TRBV30,TRBJ1-2,TGTGCCTGGAGTGTAAGGGACTCCTATGGCTACACCTTC,CAWSVRDSYGYTF
NA,NA,TRBV7-9,TRBJ1-3,TGTGCCAGCACCCCAGGGAATGGAAACACCATATATTTT,CASTPGNGNTIYF
TRBD1,NA,TRBV6-6,TRBJ2-3,TGTGCCAGCAGCGATCCGGGACAGGGCACAGATACGCAGTATTTT,CASSDPGQGTDTQYF
TRBD1,NA,TRBV7-2,TRBJ1-4,TGTGCCAGCAGCTTAGCAGGGGACAGCCATCAATCTCTGTTTTTT,CASSLAGDSHQSLFF
NA,NA,TRBV7-2,TRBJ1-1,TGTGCCAGCAGCTTAGCTCGAGGGGCCACTGAAGCTTTCTTT,CASSLARGATEAFF
TRBD1,few,TRBV28,TRBJ1-2,TGTGCCAGCAGTCAGGGGGGACACCGGACGAACTATGGCTACACCTTC,CASSQGGHRTNYGYTF
NA,NA,TRBV5-1,TRBJ1-3,TGCGCCAGCAGCTCGGGAGGTGCAGCGACCGGAAACACCATATATTTT,CASSSGGAATGNTIYF
NA,NA,TRBV10-3,TRBJ2-7,TGTGCCATCAGTGAGTTGTACGAGCAGTACTTC,CAISELYEQYF
NA,NA,TRBV5-1,TRBJ2-1,TGCGCCAGCAGCGTGTACAGGGAGGGTGAGCAGTTCTTC,CASSVYREGEQFF
NA,NA,TRBV27,TRBJ2-1,TGTGCCAGCAGTTCTATTACCAGGGAACTTTGGGGCAATGAGCAGTTCTTC,CASSSITRELWGNEQFF
TRBD2,NA,TRBV6-4,TRBJ2-3,TGTGCCAGCAGGGCGACTAGCCGTTTCACAGATACGCAGTATTTT,CASRATSRFTDTQYF
TRBD1,NA,TRBV11-3,TRBJ2-7,TGTGCCAGCAGCCCCGGGTCCGGGGACAGCTACGAGCAGTACTTC,CASSPGSGDSYEQYF
TRBD2,NA,TRBV19,TRBJ2-7,TGTGCCAGTAGTTTTGGGACCGCGGGACTAGTCTACGAGCAGTACTTC,CASSFGTAGLVYEQYF
NA,NA,TRBV4-1,TRBJ1-5,TGCGCCAGCAGCCAAGATAGGGTTCAGCCCCAGCATTTT,CASSQDRVQPQHF
NA,NA,TRBV28,TRBJ2-4,TGTGCCAGCAGTTTAAGTTGGGGTCGGCAGGGGCTAGGCAAAAACATTCAGTACTTC,CASSLSWGRQGLGKNIQYF
NA,NA,TRBV4-1,TRBJ2-5,TGCGCCAGCAGCCGGAAAGGGACGGGCAGTCAAGAGACCCAGTACTTC,CASSRKGTGSQETQYF
NA,NA,TRBV11-1,TRBJ1-3,TGTGCCAGCAGCTCGGACCCCTCTGGAAACACCATATATTTT,CASSSDPSGNTIYF
TRBD2,NA,TRBV30,TRBJ2-1,TGTGCCTGCACTAGCGGCTCCTACAATGAGCAGTTCTTC,CACTSGSYNEQFF
NA,NA,TRBV28,TRBJ2-5,TGTGCCAGCAGTTTAGCAGGGGCACAGTTTGATTTGGAGACCCAGTACTTC,CASSLAGAQFDLETQYF
NA,once,TRBV19,TRBJ1-4,TGTGCCAGTAGTGGCTACGGGACCCCTAATGAAAAACTGTTTTTT,CASSGYGTPNEKLFF
NA,NA,TRBV18,TRBJ1-1,TGTGCCAGCTCACCGGGCGGAGATGAAGCTTTCTTT,CASSPGGDEAFF
NA,NA,TRBV7-3,TRBJ1-1,TGTGCCAGCAGCGAGACATTTGGAACTGAAGCTTTCTTT,CASSETFGTEAFF
TRBD1,NA,TRBV2,TRBJ2-2,TGTGCCAGCACTGGACAGGGGATCACCGGGGAGCTGTTTTTT,CASTGQGITGELFF
NA,NA,TRBV7-8,TRBJ1-1,TGTGCCAGCAGCTTAGCGGGGGGCCGGGCGGCGGCTTTCTTT,CASSLAGGRAAAFF
TRBD2,NA,TRBV7-2,TRBJ2-7,TGTGCCAGCAGCTTATTGGGGGGGAACTACGAGCAGTACTTC,CASSLLGGNYEQYF
TRBD1,NA,TRBV10-1,TRBJ2-5,TGCGCCAGCCAGGGACAGGGGACGAGTGAGACCCAGTACTTC,CASQGQGTSETQYF
NA,NA,TRBV15,TRBJ2-1,TGTGCCACCAGCCTGCAGGCCCTGGGCTCCTACAATGAGCAGTTCTTC,CATSLQALGSYNEQFF
TRBD2,NA,TRBV15,TRBJ2-2,TGTGCCACCAGCACCCCGGGGCGGGGGTCGAACACCGGGGAGCTGTTTTTT,CATSTPGRGSNTGELFF
NA,NA,TRBV14,TRBJ2-7,TGTGCCAGCAGCCCCACCGGCGGCTCCTACGAGCAGTACTTC,CASSPTGGSYEQYF
NA,NA,TRBV4-1,TRBJ2-1,TGCGCCAGCGAGCCGGGACCCCGGGGCAATGAGCAGTTCTTC,CASEPGPRGNEQFF
TRBD1,NA,TRBV7-8,TRBJ1-1,TGTGCCAGCAGCTTTGGGACAGCCGCCGGAAACACTGAAGCTTTCTTT,CASSFGTAAGNTEAFF
NA,NA,TRBV7-2,TRBJ2-7,TGTGCCAGCAGCTCGGGACTGACCGGCAACTACGAGCAGTACTTC,CASSSGLTGNYEQYF